This TCR beta chain was recovered during a study of shared clonotypes between healthy human individuals. Turning to the study itself: A couple of female and a few male donors aged 18 to 49 were enrolled. Study-wide results and limits: Blood was the sole source, and tissue repertoires probably differ.

A remark on this clone: The antigen remains undetermined.

Assay runs were performed at deep level. This table comes from immunoSEQ multiplex PCR, and its TCRdb copy is limited to in-frame clones, with some not included. The table shows just over 2,000,000 clones, with around 95% occurring only once. Input material: naive CD4+ T cells sorted from blood. Documented subset: CD45RA+ positively selected. The receptor comes from a man between 18 and 35 years old in good health.

The CDR3 DNA follows: TGTGCCAGTAGAGAGGGGGGCGCAGATACGCAGTATTTT. Translation: CASREGGADTQYF. The V call is TRBV6-6, the J call TRBJ2-3; tentatively, D is TRBD1 or TRBD2 (6 bases each). There are 13 residues in the CDR3. Trimming left V 9 bases short and J 4 bases short, with 14 bases between. Germline lookup yields CDR1 MNHNY and CDR2 SVGAGI (reference sequence).